A single sample gave rise to the 31 T cell receptor beta chains below, sequenced in a study of identical twins. TCRdb recomputed calls from the 5' RACE reads with MiXCR, one row per CDR3 protein. The table shows roughly 1,500,000 distinct CDR3 sequences, with about 32% occurring only once. The sequenced sample consisted of cord blood. The source is a newborn girl in good health.

This clonotype came up a few times. The genes are TRBV12-3 or TRBV12-4 and TRBJ2-1; 15 bases are a match to TRBD2. The CDR3 loop spans 21 amino acids. The trim removed 2 bases at V and 5 bases at J, leaving 16 bases unmatched. DNA of the CDR3: TGTGCCAGCAGTTTAATTCTCCCCGGACTAGCGGGAGGGCCCGGCGACAATGAGCAGTTCTTC. Encoded protein: CASSLILPGLAGGPGDNEQFF.

With regard to this clonotype: Since a much larger clone is just one base distant, this may be a read error. The chain has TRBV7-7 and TRBJ2-7; D uncertain. CDR3 length equals 13 residues. CDR1 and CDR2 (germline): SSHAT, FNYEAQ (reference sequence). The CDR3 nucleotides read TGTGCTAGCAGCTTAAAGGGTGGGGATGAGCAGTACTTC. Translation gives CASSLKGGDEQYF.

This sequence joins TRBV20-1 and TRBJ2-5; a weak D match, TRBD2 (6 bases). Deletions cut 6 bases from V and 4 bases from J, with 15 bases between. The CDR3 contains 13 residues. Germline V CDR1 and CDR2: DFQATT, SNEGSKA (reference sequence). CDR3 amino acids: CSAPGTARETQYF. CDR3 DNA sequence: TGCAGTGCCCCTGGGACTGCTAGAGAGACCCAGTACTTC.

The sample holds a few counts of this clonotype. The chain uses TRBV2 and TRBJ1-6; no reliable D call. Between the trimmed V and J ends, which lost 2 bases and 7 bases, there was a span of 9 bases. Germline-derived CDR1 and CDR2 are SNHLY and FYNNEI. CDR3 length equals 14 residues. DNA of the CDR3: TGTGCCAGCAGTGAACGGGGTGGGAATTCACCCCTCCACTTT. Encoded protein: CASSERGGNSPLHF.

Only a few counts were recorded for this clonotype. V usage is TRBV6-1 and J usage is TRBJ2-3; TRBD1 agrees at 10 bases. This CDR3 has 13 residues. Germline trimming cut 7 bases from V and 6 bases from J; bases unmatched to any gene: 4. Germline V gene lookup returns CDR1 MNHNS and CDR2 SASEGT. CDR3 sequence (DNA): TGTGCCAGCAACCGGGACAGGGGTGATACGCAGTATTTT. Translating it yields CASNRDRGDTQYF.

Note on this clonotype: Being one base from a much bigger clone, this may be a read error. This chain links TRBV12-3 or TRBV12-4 with TRBJ2-1; 9 nucleotides line up with TRBD2. CDR3 size: 14 residues. The J segment lost 10 bases and the V segment lost 3 bases, leaving 7 bases of the junction unmatched. This chain's CDR3 is CASSFLVAGAEQFF. DNA for the CDR3: TGTGCCAGCAGTTTTCTAGTAGCGGGAGCGGAGCAGTTCTTC.

This chain joins TRBV5-1 and TRBJ2-2; perhaps TRBD2 as D (5 bases). Germline values: CDR1 SGHRS, CDR2 YFSETQ. This CDR3 region has 14 residues. V shed 1 base and J shed 3 bases, with 7 bases lying between them. CDR3 amino acids: CASSLNGDTGELFF. The CDR3 DNA follows: TGCGCCAGCAGCTTGAACGGGGACACCGGGGAGCTGTTTTTT.

The chain's CDR3 is CASSHPGTVQYF. The DNA for the CDR3 is TGTGCCAGCAGTCACCCCGGGACTGTCCAGTACTTC. The chain links TRBV14 to TRBJ2-7, with D possibly matching TRBD2 (6 bases). V dropped 6 bases and J dropped 10 bases, with 16 bases sitting between them. The germline V gene has CDR1 SGHDN and CDR2 FVKESK. The length of the CDR3 is 12 residues.

The V gene is TRBV19, the J gene TRBJ1-5; D gene ambiguous. CDR1 is LNHDA, CDR2 SQIVND, per germline (reference sequence). The CDR3 covers 13 residues. The germline V and J ends were trimmed by 3 bases and 7 bases, with 10 bases remaining between them. CDR3 in amino acids: CASSIFPTQPQHF. The CDR3 nucleotides are TGTGCCAGTAGTATTTTTCCGACGCAGCCCCAGCATTTT.

This clonotype was observed many times. This chain joins TRBV5-1 and TRBJ2-3; D not certain. V gave up 10 bases and J gave up 5 bases, with 17 bases separating them. The CDR3 sequence is 13 residues long. The germline V gene encodes CDR1 SGHRS and CDR2 YFSETQ. The CDR3 spells CAAIPLLKDTQYF. The CDR3 DNA sequence: TGCGCCGCAATTCCCCTGCTGAAAGATACGCAGTATTTT. The full variable domain, completed using reference TRBV5-1 and TRBJ2-3, is KAGVTQTPRYLIKTRGQQVTLSCSPISGHRSVSWYQQTPGQGLQFLFEYFSETQRNKGNFPGRFSGRQFSNSRSEMNVSTLELGDSALYLCAAIPLLKDTQYFGPGTRLTVL.

This clonotype was picked up many times. The rearrangement links TRBV7-9 to TRBJ1-2, with D possibly TRBD1 on 6 matching bases. Trimming took 3 bases from V and 4 from J, leaving 9 bases between them. CDR3 length equals 13 residues. Germline lookup yields CDR1 SEHNR and CDR2 FQNEAQ (reference sequence). The CDR3 sequence: CASSLTGAYGYTF. CDR3 coding DNA: TGTGCCAGCAGCTTGACGGGGGCCTATGGCTACACCTTC.

This chain uses TRBV5-5 with TRBJ1-1, with a weak D call TRBD1 (5 bases). The CDR3 runs 15 residues. V was pared by 2 bases and J by 1 base, with 12 bases between. Germline CDR1 and CDR2: SGHKS and YYEKEE (reference sequence). CDR3 DNA sequence: TGTGCCAGCAGCTTTCAGGGTGGGGGGAACACTGAAGCTTTCTTT. This codes for CASSFQGGGNTEAFF.

This clonotype turned up a few times. The chain has TRBV4-1 and TRBJ2-7, with TRBD1 matching 10 bases. The CDR3 sequence is 15 residues long. With V trimmed by 6 bases and J by 3 bases, 8 bases remained unmatched. The germline V gene has CDR1 MGHRA and CDR2 YSYEKL. CDR3 DNA: TGCGCCAGCAGTCGGTCCTGGACAGGGGGCTACGAGCAGTACTTC. Translating gives CASSRSWTGGYEQYF.

The count of this clonotype is one. This chain connects TRBV20-1 to TRBJ2-3; D unclear. Trimming left V 0 bases short and J 3 bases short, with 7 bases between. The CDR3 length is 13 residues. Germline loops: CDR1 DFQATT, CDR2 SNEGSKA (reference sequence). The CDR3 DNA reads as TGCAGTGCTAGAGAAAGTAGGACAGATACGCAGTATTTT. Protein: CSARESRTDTQYF.

This clonotype was found a few times. The chain uses TRBV24-1 and TRBJ2-5; D is unclear. With 1 base removed from V and 4 bases from J, the gap between germline ends came to 6 bases. Germline V CDR1 and CDR2: KGHDR, SFDVKD. The CDR3 sequence is 13 residues long. The CDR3 is CATSDLERETQYF. Here the CDR3 DNA reads TGTGCCACCAGTGATTTAGAGAGAGAGACCCAGTACTTC.

The V gene is TRBV7-2, the J gene TRBJ2-4; 7 bases map to TRBD2. Germline V CDR1 and CDR2: SGHTA, FQGNSA. The length of the CDR3 is 15 residues. Trimming removed 5 bases from V and 13 bases from J; junction bases left unmatched: 17. Written as DNA, the CDR3 is TGTGCCAGCAGCCGAAAGGGAGGGCCGGACAATGAGCAGTACTTC. Amino acid sequence: CASSRKGGPDNEQYF.

This chain connects TRBV20-1 to TRBJ2-3, with 8 bases identical to TRBD1. The germline CDR1 and CDR2 sequences are DFQATT and SNEGSKA (reference sequence). V shed 5 bases and J 2 bases; nucleotides not matched to a gene: 6. The CDR3 sequence is 14 residues long. The CDR3: CSAGLTGVTDTQYF. Here the CDR3 DNA reads TGCAGTGCTGGCTTGACAGGGGTCACAGATACGCAGTATTTT.

V is TRBV7-9 and J is TRBJ2-7; TRBD2 aligns across 8 bases. In germline, CDR1 is SEHNR, CDR2 FQNEAQ (reference sequence). The ends lost 5 bases at V and 1 base at J; junction bases unmatched: 7. The CDR3 is 15 amino acids. CDR3 loop: CASSPTAGASYEQYF. CDR3 in DNA: TGTGCCAGCAGCCCTACAGCGGGGGCGTCCTACGAGCAGTACTTC.

This clonotype was seen only once. The rearrangement uses TRBV6-1 and TRBJ2-1; 11 positions match TRBD2. With 7 bases clipped from V and 4 bases from J, the junction kept 6 bases outside the gene matches. The CDR3 length is 15 residues. Germline V gene data show CDR1 as MNHNS and CDR2 as SASEGT. Here the CDR3 DNA reads TGTGCCAGCACTAAACTAGCGGGAGTGTACAATGAGCAGTTCTTC. Its translation is CASTKLAGVYNEQFF.

The chain carries TRBV5-1 and TRBJ1-4; the D is unclear. The CDR3 extends over 14 amino acids. V lost 1 base and J lost 6, with 10 bases in between. Germline V gene lookup returns CDR1 SGHRS and CDR2 YFSETQ. In nucleotides, the CDR3 is TGCGCCAGCAGCTTGAGCGGGCTGGATGAAAAACTGTTTTTT. Translated: CASSLSGLDEKLFF.

The rearrangement joins TRBV10-1 to TRBJ1-1, with 7 bases that match TRBD1. Germline trimming cut 4 bases from V and 5 bases from J; bases unmatched to any gene: 7. Germline V gene data show CDR1 as WNHNN and CDR2 as SYGVQD (reference sequence). The CDR3 is 14 amino acids. The CDR3: CASSGTGPVTEAFF. The CDR3 DNA is TGCGCCAGCAGTGGGACAGGTCCAGTAACTGAAGCTTTCTTT.

This clonotype appeared many times. The chain employs TRBV7-2 and TRBJ2-7; D possibly corresponds to TRBD1 (5 bases). The CDR3 is 13 amino acids. Germline V lookup: CDR1 SGHTA, CDR2 FQGNSA. V lost 1 base to trimming and J lost 6 bases, with 10 bases between them. The CDR3 reads CASSLETTGEQYF. The CDR3 DNA reads as TGTGCCAGCAGCTTAGAAACAACAGGCGAGCAGTACTTC.

The rearrangement links TRBV6-1 to TRBJ1-2; 7 bases line up with TRBD1. The germline gives CDR1 MNHNS, CDR2 SASEGT. The CDR3 is 14 residues long. Losses at the gene ends were 7 bases for V and 4 bases for J; bases not matched to a gene: 9. The CDR3 region has the DNA TGTGCCAGCACCCGAAGTCGGGACAGCTATGGCTACACCTTC. Translation: CASTRSRDSYGYTF.

The rearrangement links TRBV2 to TRBJ2-3; the match to TRBD2 covers 9 bases. CDR3 length: 16 amino acids. Trimming took 3 bases from V and 7 from J; bases not matched to a gene: 11. CDR1 and CDR2 from the germline V gene are SNHLY and FYNNEI. The CDR3 is CASSDSHSGSSHTQYF. Here the CDR3 DNA reads TGTGCCAGCAGTGATTCCCATAGCGGGAGTAGTCATACGCAGTATTTT.

This clonotype has a handful of counts. V gene TRBV7-6 combines with J gene TRBJ2-2; D gene uncertain. V was cut by 5 bases and J by 1 base, with 14 bases left in between. CDR3 length equals 16 residues. CDR1 and CDR2 (germline): SGHVS, FNYEAQ. CDR3 amino acids: CASSTSLWGNTGELFF. The CDR3 nucleotides read TGTGCCAGCAGCACTTCCCTCTGGGGGAACACCGGGGAGCTGTTTTTT.

This clonotype was found a few times. CDR3 nucleotides: TGCGCCAGCAGCTTGTCTATTTCGGGGCCGACGAACACTGAAGCTTTCTTT. Translation gives CASSLSISGPTNTEAFF. V usage is TRBV5-1 and J usage is TRBJ1-1; TRBD1 is a possible D gene (5 bases). Germline CDR1 is SGHRS and CDR2 is YFSETQ. V lost 1 base, J lost 1 base, and 17 bases lay in between. The CDR3 extends over 17 amino acids.

The rearrangement links TRBV3-1 to TRBJ2-5; the D gene could be TRBD1 or TRBD2 (5 bases each). The CDR3 extends over 15 amino acids. V lost 4 bases, J lost 0 bases, and 12 bases lay in between. CDR1 and CDR2 from the germline V gene are LGHDT and YNNKEL (reference sequence). The CDR3, as DNA: TGTGCCAGCAGCCTCCGGGGCTCGTACCAAGAGACCCAGTACTTC. Translating it yields CASSLRGSYQETQYF.

This clonotype was seen a few times. The gene calls are TRBV27 and TRBJ2-5; the D is unclear. The end of the DNA aligns better with TRBJ2-7, so the J call may be wrong. Germline loops: CDR1 MNHEY, CDR2 SMNVEV (reference sequence). The CDR3 has 14 amino acids. The CDR3 nucleotides are TGTGCCAGCAGTTCATGGTCTAGAAGTGGCGAGCAGTACTTC. The encoded protein is CASSSWSRSGEQYF.

This clonotype appeared a few times. CDR3: CASSFGAGIHYGYTF. DNA for the CDR3: TGTGCCAGCAGTTTTGGGGCAGGGATCCACTATGGCTACACCTTC. The chain joins TRBV12-3 or TRBV12-4 to TRBJ1-2; possible D gene TRBD1, 5 bases. Trimming removed 3 bases at V and 3 bases at J, with 14 bases between. The CDR3 consists of 15 residues.

This sequence joins TRBV6-1 and TRBJ2-1, with 9 bases lining up with TRBD2. V was pared by 5 bases and J by 9 bases, with 8 bases of the junction left unmatched. Germline CDR1 MNHNS, CDR2 SASEGT. The CDR3 loop spans 14 amino acids. The CDR3 nucleotides read TGTGCCAGCAGTCCGCTAGCGGGGTTCGGTGAGCAGTTCTTC. As protein: CASSPLAGFGEQFF.

This clonotype has only a few counts. The chain combines TRBV20-1 with TRBJ2-1; perhaps TRBD1 as D (5 bases). Germline CDR1 and CDR2: DFQATT and SNEGSKA (reference sequence). Trimming took 0 bases from V and 4 from J, leaving 13 bases between them. The CDR3 length is 15 residues. CDR3 region: CSARDPQGGYNEQFF. The CDR3 DNA reads as TGCAGTGCTAGAGATCCGCAGGGTGGGTACAATGAGCAGTTCTTC.